Listed below are T cell receptor beta chains from one sample, sequenced in a study of blood T cell repertoires in COVID-19. The assay was immunoSEQ multiplex PCR, and TCRdb's table has in-frame clones only and misses some. Of about 200,000 clones in the sample, around 80% were seen once. The sequencing sample was made of peripheral blood. These receptors were collected from a human donor in a cohort sampled during active COVID-19. The CDR3 runs from the conserved cysteine through the conserved F or W. D genes are given only for firm matches. Size is stated for part of the rows, as once, few or many counts, or as a class when the clone is expanded.

. | TRBJ2-7 | TRBD1 | TRBV19 | CASSMDRSSYEQYF | TGTGCCAGTAGTATGGACAGGAGCTCCTACGAGCAGTACTTC
. | TRBJ2-5 | . | TRBV7-9 | CASSRPGQHGETQYF | TGTGCCAGCAGCCGGCCCGGACAGCACGGGGAGACCCAGTACTTC
. | TRBJ2-5 | TRBD1 | TRBV28 | CASSSDRGPTQYF | TGTGCCAGCAGTTCGGACAGGGGGCCGACCCAGTACTTC
. | TRBJ1-5 | . | TRBV10-2 | CASSDIQGTNFIPQHF | TGCGCCAGCAGTGATATTCAGGGGACAAACTTCATCCCCCAGCATTTT
few | TRBJ2-7 | TRBD1 | TRBV3-1/TRBV3-2 | CASSRGTGGEQYF | TGTGCCAGCAGCCGAGGGACAGGGGGCGAGCAGTACTTC
. | TRBJ2-7 | . | TRBV5-1 | CASMRDGSSYEQYF | TGCGCCAGCATGAGGGACGGGAGCTCCTACGAGCAGTACTTC
. | TRBJ2-7 | . | TRBV2 | CASSVSDRRYEQYF | TGTGCCAGCAGTGTTTCGGACAGACGATACGAGCAGTACTTC
. | TRBJ2-1 | TRBD2 | TRBV28 | CASKSGGSSSYNEQFF | TGTGCCAGCAAATCGGGGGGGTCCAGCTCCTACAATGAGCAGTTCTTC
. | TRBJ1-2 | TRBD1 | TRBV5-1 | CASKPTGALVGYTF | TGCGCCAGCAAACCGACAGGGGCCCTTGTTGGCTACACCTTC
. | TRBJ2-1 | . | TRBV9 | CASQRASSYNEQFF | TGTGCCAGTCAGCGGGCCTCCTCCTACAATGAGCAGTTCTTC
. | TRBJ2-3 | . | TRBV27 | CASSLSRPGADTQYF | TGTGCCAGCAGTTTATCGAGACCAGGGGCAGATACGCAGTATTTT
once | TRBJ2-4 | . | TRBV19 | CASSISSSGIQYF | TGTGCCAGTAGTATCTCTAGTTCGGGCATTCAGTACTTC
. | TRBJ2-7 | TRBD2 | TRBV5-1 | CASSLGGLAGKYLYEQYF | TGCGCCAGCAGCTTGGGGGGACTAGCGGGAAAGTACCTCTACGAGCAGTACTTC
. | TRBJ1-1 | TRBD1 | TRBV4-1 | CASSQDGPGGITEAFF | TGCGCCAGCAGCCAAGATGGACCAGGGGGCATAACTGAAGCTTTCTTT
. | TRBJ2-1 | . | TRBV19 | CASSTAGWNNEQFF | TGTGCCAGTAGTACGGCAGGGTGGAACAATGAGCAGTTCTTC
. | TRBJ2-1 | TRBD1 | TRBV7-9 | CASRTQGRTEQFF | TGTGCCAGCAGAACACAGGGGCGTACTGAGCAGTTCTTC
. | TRBJ2-2 | . | TRBV4-1 | CASSQPRAGLAGELFF | TGCGCCAGCAGCCAACCCCGGGCGGGGTTGGCCGGGGAGCTGTTTTTT
few | TRBJ2-5 | . | TRBV18 | CASSQQGGETQYF | TGTGCCAGCTCTCAGCAGGGAGGAGAGACCCAGTACTTC
. | TRBJ2-7 | TRBD1 | TRBV7-2 | CASSSDRGIYEQYF | TGTGCCAGCAGCTCGGACAGGGGAATCTACGAGCAGTACTTC
. | TRBJ2-1 | . | TRBV7-9 | CASSFFAVGGHEQFF | TGTGCCAGCAGCTTTTTCGCAGTGGGGGGTCATGAGCAGTTCTTC
. | TRBJ2-2 | . | TRBV5-1 | CASSLGYTTGELFF | TGCGCCAGCAGCTTGGGTTACACAACCGGGGAGCTGTTTTTT
few | TRBJ2-3 | . | TRBV2 | CASIREAGTDTQYF | TGTGCCAGCATCAGGGAGGCGGGAACAGATACGCAGTATTTT
few | TRBJ2-1 | TRBD2 | TRBV2 | CASNEAGDEQFF | TGTGCCAGCAATGAGGCGGGAGATGAGCAGTTCTTC